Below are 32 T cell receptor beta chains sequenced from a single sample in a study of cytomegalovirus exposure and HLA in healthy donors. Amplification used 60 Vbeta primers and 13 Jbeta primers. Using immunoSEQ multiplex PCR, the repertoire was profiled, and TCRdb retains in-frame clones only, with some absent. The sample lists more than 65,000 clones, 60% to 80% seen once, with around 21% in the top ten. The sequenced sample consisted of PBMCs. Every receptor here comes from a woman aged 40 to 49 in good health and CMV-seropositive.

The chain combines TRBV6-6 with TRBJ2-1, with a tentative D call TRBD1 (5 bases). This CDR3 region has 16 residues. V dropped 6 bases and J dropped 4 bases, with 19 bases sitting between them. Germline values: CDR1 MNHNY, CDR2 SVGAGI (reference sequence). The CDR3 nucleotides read TGTGCCAGCAGCCTCACTGCAGGGCTGGAGTACAATGAGCAGTTCTTC. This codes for CASSLTAGLEYNEQFF.

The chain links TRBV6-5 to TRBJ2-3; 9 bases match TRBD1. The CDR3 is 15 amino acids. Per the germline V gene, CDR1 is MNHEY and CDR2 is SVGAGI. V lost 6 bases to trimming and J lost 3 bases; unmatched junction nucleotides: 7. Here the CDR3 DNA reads TGTGCCAGCAGGTCGACAGGGGGACCGACAGATACGCAGTATTTT. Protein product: CASRSTGGPTDTQYF.

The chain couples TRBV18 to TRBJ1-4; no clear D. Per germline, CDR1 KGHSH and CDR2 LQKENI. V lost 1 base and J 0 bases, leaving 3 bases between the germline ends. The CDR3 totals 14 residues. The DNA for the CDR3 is TGTGCCAGCTCACCACTCGCAACTAATGAAAAACTGTTTTTT. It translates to CASSPLATNEKLFF.

The CDR3 loop reads CASSAVQGAYEQYF. The CDR3 DNA is TGTGCCAGCAGTGCGGTTCAGGGGGCCTACGAGCAGTACTTC. This sequence joins TRBV2 and TRBJ2-7; 7 nucleotides match TRBD1. Germline V lookup: CDR1 SNHLY, CDR2 FYNNEI. This CDR3 spans 14 amino acids. V lost 4 bases and J lost 2; bases outside the gene matches: 5.

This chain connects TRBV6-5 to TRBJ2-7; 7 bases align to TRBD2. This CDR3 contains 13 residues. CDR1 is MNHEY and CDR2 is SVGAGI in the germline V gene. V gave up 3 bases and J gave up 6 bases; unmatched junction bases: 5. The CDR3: CASSYGTSAEQYF. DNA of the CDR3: TGTGCCAGCAGTTATGGAACTAGCGCCGAGCAGTACTTC.

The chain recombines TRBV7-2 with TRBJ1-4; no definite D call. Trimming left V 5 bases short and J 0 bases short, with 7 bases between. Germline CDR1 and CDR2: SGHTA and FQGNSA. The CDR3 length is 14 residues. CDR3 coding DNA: TGTGCCAGCAGCCGGGGAGCAACTAATGAAAAACTGTTTTTT. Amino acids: CASSRGATNEKLFF.

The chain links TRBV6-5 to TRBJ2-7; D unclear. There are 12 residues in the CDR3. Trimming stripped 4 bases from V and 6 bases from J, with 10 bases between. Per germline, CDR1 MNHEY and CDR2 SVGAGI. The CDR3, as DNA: TGTGCCAGCAGTTCCCCCACGGGCGAGCAGTACTTC. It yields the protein CASSSPTGEQYF.

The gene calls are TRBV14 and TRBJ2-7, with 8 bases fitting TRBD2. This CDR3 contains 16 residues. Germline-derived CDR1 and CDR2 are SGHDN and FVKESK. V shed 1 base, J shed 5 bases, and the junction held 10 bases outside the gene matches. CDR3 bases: TGTGCCAGCAGCCAAGTAAAGCCCAGCGGGAGCGACGAGCAGTACTTC. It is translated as CASSQVKPSGSDEQYF.

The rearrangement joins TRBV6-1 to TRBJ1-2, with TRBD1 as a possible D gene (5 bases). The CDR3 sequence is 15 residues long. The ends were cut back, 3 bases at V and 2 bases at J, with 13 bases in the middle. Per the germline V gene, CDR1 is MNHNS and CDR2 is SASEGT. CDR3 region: CASSDPARANYGYTF. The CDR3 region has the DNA TGTGCCAGCAGTGATCCCGCCAGGGCCAACTATGGCTACACCTTC.

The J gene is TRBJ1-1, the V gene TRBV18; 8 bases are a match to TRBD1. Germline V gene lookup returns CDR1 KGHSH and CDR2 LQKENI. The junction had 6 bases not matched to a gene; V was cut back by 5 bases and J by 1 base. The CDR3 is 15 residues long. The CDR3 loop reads CASSSYRGKNTEAFF. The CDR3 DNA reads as TGTGCCAGCTCATCTTACAGGGGGAAGAACACTGAAGCTTTCTTT.

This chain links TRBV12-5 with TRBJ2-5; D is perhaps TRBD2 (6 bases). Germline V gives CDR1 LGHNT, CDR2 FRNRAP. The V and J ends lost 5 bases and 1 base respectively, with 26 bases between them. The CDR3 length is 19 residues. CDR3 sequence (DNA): TGTGCTAGTGGTCCCCGACGAGCGGGTGATTTTTTTTTCCAAGAGACCCAGTACTTC. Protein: CASGPRRAGDFFFQETQYF.

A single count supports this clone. The CDR3 region is CATTGGAGGYTF. CDR3 nucleotides: TGTGCCACCACAGGGGGCGCAGGTGGCTACACCTTC. The J gene is TRBJ1-2, the V gene TRBV2; TRBD1 matches 9 bases. The length of the CDR3 is 12 residues. The ends lost 10 bases at V and 7 bases at J; junction bases unmatched: 7. CDR1 SNHLY and CDR2 FYNNEI come from the germline V gene.

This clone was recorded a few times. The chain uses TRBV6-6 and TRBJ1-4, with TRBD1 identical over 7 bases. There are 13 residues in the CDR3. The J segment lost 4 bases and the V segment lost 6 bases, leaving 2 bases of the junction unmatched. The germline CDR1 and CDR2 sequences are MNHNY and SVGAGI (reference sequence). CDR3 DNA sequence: TGTGCCAGCAGGGGACAGCTTAATGAAAAACTGTTTTTT. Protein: CASRGQLNEKLFF.

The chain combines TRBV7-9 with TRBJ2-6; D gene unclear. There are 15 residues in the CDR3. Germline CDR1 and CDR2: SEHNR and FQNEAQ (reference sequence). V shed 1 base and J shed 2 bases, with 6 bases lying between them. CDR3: CASSLVGTGANVLTF. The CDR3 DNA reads TGTGCCAGCAGCTTAGTTGGCACTGGGGCCAACGTCCTGACTTTC.

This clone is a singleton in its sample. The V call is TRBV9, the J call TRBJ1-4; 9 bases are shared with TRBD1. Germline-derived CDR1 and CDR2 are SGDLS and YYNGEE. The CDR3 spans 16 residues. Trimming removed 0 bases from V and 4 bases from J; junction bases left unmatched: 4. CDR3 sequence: CASSVGWTGVNEKLFF. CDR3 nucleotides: TGTGCCAGCAGCGTAGGGTGGACAGGGGTTAATGAAAAACTGTTTTTT.

The CDR3 region is CASSRDSYEQYF. CDR3 sequence (DNA): TGCGCCAGCAGCCGGGACAGCTACGAGCAGTACTTC. The chain employs TRBV5-1 and TRBJ2-7, with 7 nucleotides matching TRBD1. Germline CDR1 and CDR2: SGHRS and YFSETQ. The CDR3 length is 12 residues. The V gene end was trimmed by 4 bases and the J gene end by 3 bases; junction bases not matched to a gene: 1. Supplemented by reference TRBV5-1 and TRBJ2-7, the full variable domain reads KAGVTQTPRYLIKTRGQQVTLSCSPISGHRSVSWYQQTPGQGLQFLFEYFSETQRNKGNFPGRFSGRQFSNSRSEMNVSTLELGDSALYLCASSRDSYEQYFGPGTRLTVT.

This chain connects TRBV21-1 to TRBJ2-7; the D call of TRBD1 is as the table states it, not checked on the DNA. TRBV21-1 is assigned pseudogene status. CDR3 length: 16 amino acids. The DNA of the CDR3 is TGTGCCAGCAGCAGTTACAGGGGTTTTTTCCCCTACGAGCAGTACTTC. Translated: CASSSYRGFFPYEQYF.

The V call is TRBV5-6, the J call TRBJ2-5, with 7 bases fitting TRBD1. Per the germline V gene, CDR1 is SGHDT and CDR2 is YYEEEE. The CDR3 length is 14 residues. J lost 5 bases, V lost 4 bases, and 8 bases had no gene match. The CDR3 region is CASSLGGRGETQYF. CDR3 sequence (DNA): TGTGCCAGCAGCCTCGGCGGCAGGGGGGAGACCCAGTACTTC.

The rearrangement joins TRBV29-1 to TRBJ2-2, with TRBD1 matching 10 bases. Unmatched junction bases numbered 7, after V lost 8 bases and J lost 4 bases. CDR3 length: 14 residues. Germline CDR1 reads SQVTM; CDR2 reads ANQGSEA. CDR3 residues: CSPDRGRCTGELFF. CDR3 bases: TGCAGCCCTGACAGGGGGCGGTGCACCGGGGAGCTGTTTTTT.

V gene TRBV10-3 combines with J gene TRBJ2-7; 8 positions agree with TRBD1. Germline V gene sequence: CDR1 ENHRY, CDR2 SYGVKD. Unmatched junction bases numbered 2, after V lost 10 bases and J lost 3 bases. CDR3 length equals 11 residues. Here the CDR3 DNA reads TGTGCCACTGGACAGGGCTACGAGCAGTACTTC. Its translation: CATGQGYEQYF.

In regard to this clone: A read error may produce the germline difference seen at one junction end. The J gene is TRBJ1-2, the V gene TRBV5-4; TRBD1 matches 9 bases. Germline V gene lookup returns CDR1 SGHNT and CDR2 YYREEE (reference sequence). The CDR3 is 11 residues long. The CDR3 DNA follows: TGTGCCAGCAGCTTGGGACAGGGGGACCACTTC. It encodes CASSLGQGDHF.

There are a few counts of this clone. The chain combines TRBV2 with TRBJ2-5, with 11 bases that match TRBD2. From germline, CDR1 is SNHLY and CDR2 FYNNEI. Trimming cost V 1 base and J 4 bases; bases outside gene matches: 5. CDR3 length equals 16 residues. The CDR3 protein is CASSEGGTSGGETQYF. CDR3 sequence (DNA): TGTGCCAGCAGTGAAGGGGGGACTAGCGGTGGAGAGACCCAGTACTTC.

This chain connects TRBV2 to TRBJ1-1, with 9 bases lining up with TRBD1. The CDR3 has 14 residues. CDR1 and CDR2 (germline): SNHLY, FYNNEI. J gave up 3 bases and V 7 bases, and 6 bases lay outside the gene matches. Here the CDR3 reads CASTFRDRDTEAFF. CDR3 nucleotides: TGTGCCAGCACCTTTCGGGACAGGGACACTGAAGCTTTCTTT.

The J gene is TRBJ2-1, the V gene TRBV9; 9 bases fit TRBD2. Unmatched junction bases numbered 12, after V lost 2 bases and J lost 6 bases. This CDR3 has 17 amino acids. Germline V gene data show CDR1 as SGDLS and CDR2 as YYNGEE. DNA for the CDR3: TGTGCCAGCAGCGTTGACGGCGGGAGGGCATCTGTCAATGAGCAGTTCTTC. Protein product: CASSVDGGRASVNEQFF.

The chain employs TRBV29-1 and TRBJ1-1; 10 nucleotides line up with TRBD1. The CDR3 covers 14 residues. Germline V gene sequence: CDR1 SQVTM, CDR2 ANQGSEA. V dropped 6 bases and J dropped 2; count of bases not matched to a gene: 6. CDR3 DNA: TGCAGCGTGACCCGGGACAGGGGAAACACTGAAGCTTTCTTT. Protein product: CSVTRDRGNTEAFF.

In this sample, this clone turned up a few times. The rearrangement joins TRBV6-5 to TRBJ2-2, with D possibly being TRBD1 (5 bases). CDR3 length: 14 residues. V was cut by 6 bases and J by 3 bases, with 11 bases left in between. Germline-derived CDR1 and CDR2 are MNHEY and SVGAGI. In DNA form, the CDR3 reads TGTGCCAGCAGGAGAAAACAGGACACCGGGGAGCTGTTTTTT. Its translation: CASRRKQDTGELFF.

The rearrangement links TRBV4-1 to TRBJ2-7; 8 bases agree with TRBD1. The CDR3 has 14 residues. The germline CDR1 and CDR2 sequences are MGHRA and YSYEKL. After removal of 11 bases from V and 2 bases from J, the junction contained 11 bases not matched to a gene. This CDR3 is CAGTRETGAYEQYF. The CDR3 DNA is TGCGCCGGCACCAGAGAGACAGGGGCCTACGAGCAGTACTTC.

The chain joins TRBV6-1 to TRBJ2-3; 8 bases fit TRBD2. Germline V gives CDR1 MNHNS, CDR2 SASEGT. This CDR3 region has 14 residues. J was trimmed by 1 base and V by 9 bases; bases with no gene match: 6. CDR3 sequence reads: CASAPGLGTDTQYF. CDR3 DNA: TGTGCCAGTGCCCCGGGACTAGGCACAGATACGCAGTATTTT.

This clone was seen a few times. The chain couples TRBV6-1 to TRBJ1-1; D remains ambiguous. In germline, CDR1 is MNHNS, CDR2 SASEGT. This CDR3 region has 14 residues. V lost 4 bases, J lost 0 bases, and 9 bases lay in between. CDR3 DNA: TGTGCCAGCAGTGTTTCCCCCATGAACACTGAAGCTTTCTTT. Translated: CASSVSPMNTEAFF.

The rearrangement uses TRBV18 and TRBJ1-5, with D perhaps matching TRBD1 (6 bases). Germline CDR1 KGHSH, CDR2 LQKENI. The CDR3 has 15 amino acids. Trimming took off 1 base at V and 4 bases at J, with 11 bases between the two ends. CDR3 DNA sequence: TGTGCCAGCTCACCACGGGACACCAATAATCAGCCCCAGCATTTT. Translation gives CASSPRDTNNQPQHF. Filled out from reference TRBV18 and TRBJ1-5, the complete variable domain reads NAGVMQNPRHLVRRRGQEARLRCSPMKGHSHVYWYRQLPEEGLKFMVYLQKENIIDESGMPKERFSAEFPKEGPSILRIQQVVRGDSAAYFCASSPRDTNNQPQHFGDGTRLSIL.

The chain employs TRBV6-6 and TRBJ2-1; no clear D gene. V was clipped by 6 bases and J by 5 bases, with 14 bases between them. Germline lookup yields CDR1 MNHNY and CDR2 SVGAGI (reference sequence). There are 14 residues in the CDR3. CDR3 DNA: TGTGCCAGCAGGAACCCTCTAGTAGACAATGAGCAGTTCTTC. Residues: CASRNPLVDNEQFF.

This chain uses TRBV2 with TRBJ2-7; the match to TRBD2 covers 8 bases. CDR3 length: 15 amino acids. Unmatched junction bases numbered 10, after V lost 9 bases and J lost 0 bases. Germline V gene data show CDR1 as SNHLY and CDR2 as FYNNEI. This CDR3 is CASKKVAGSSYEQYF. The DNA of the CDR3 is TGTGCCAGTAAGAAGGTAGCGGGGAGCTCCTACGAGCAGTACTTC.